This is a list of T cell receptor beta chains from one sample in a study of cytomegalovirus exposure and HLA in healthy donors. The method was immunoSEQ multiplex PCR; TCRdb's version includes in-frame clones alone and lacks a portion of them. The repertoire includes about 150,000 clones, 91% of them detected once, and under 0.8% sits in the top ten. Material for sequencing was PBMCs. The receptors were sampled from a man between 18 and 29 years old in good health and CMV-seronegative. The CDR3 runs from the conserved cysteine through the conserved F or W. Each record gives: D gene, V gene, J gene, clone size, CDR3 protein, CDR3 DNA. D genes are given only for firm matches. Some rows mark clone size as missing; the rest say once, few, many or name a class of expanded clone.

d_gene: TRBD2; v_gene: TRBV9; j_gene: TRBJ2-1; abundance: -; CDR3aa: CASSVTGLAGGSYNEQFF; CDR3nt: TGTGCCAGCAGCGTCACGGGACTAGCGGGAGGCTCCTACAATGAGCAGTTCTTC
d_gene: TRBD2; v_gene: TRBV14; j_gene: TRBJ2-5; abundance: -; CDR3aa: CASSQEEAGVLGQETQYF; CDR3nt: TGTGCCAGCAGCCAAGAGGAAGCGGGGGTTTTGGGGCAAGAGACCCAGTACTTC
d_gene: TRBD1; v_gene: TRBV7-8; j_gene: TRBJ2-7; abundance: -; CDR3aa: CASSSRTGSYEQYF; CDR3nt: TGTGCCAGCAGCTCTAGGACAGGCTCCTACGAGCAGTACTTC
d_gene: TRBD1; v_gene: TRBV6-6; j_gene: TRBJ2-1; abundance: -; CDR3aa: CASRETGGDNEQFF; CDR3nt: TGTGCCAGCAGGGAGACAGGGGGAGACAATGAGCAGTTCTTC
d_gene: -; v_gene: TRBV7-8; j_gene: TRBJ1-4; abundance: -; CDR3aa: CASSGRGVLNEKLFF; CDR3nt: TGTGCCAGCAGCGGTCGGGGGGTTCTTAATGAAAAACTGTTTTTT
d_gene: TRBD1; v_gene: TRBV4-3; j_gene: TRBJ2-5; abundance: once; CDR3aa: CASSAGTAQETQYF; CDR3nt: TGCGCCAGCAGCGCCGGGACAGCCCAAGAGACCCAGTACTTC
d_gene: TRBD1; v_gene: TRBV25-1; j_gene: TRBJ1-1; abundance: -; CDR3aa: CASSEVGTGGLMNTEAFF; CDR3nt: TGTGCCAGCAGTGAAGTCGGGACAGGGGGCCTGATGAACACTGAAGCTTTCTTT
d_gene: -; v_gene: TRBV28; j_gene: TRBJ1-5; abundance: once; CDR3aa: CASSLSAGVDQPQHF; CDR3nt: TGTGCCAGCAGTTTAAGTGCGGGGGTGGATCAGCCCCAGCATTTT
d_gene: -; v_gene: TRBV2; j_gene: TRBJ2-5; abundance: -; CDR3aa: CASRPRVETQYF; CDR3nt: TGTGCCAGCAGGCCGAGGGTGGAGACCCAGTACTTC
d_gene: -; v_gene: TRBV9; j_gene: TRBJ2-1; abundance: -; CDR3aa: CASSPQAQGNGNEQFF; CDR3nt: TGTGCCAGCAGCCCCCAGGCCCAAGGTAATGGCAATGAGCAGTTCTTC
d_gene: TRBD1; v_gene: TRBV5-1; j_gene: TRBJ2-3; abundance: -; CDR3aa: CASSRTGDTDTQYF; CDR3nt: TGCGCCAGCAGCAGGACAGGGGATACAGATACGCAGTATTTT
d_gene: -; v_gene: TRBV21-1; j_gene: TRBJ2-6; abundance: -; CDR3aa: CASSKDDAGLICGANVLTF; CDR3nt: TGTGCCAGCAGCAAAGACGATGCAGGGCTGATCTGTGGGGCCAACGTCCTGACTTTC
d_gene: TRBD1; v_gene: TRBV7-8; j_gene: TRBJ2-7; abundance: -; CDR3aa: CASSRQGRSYEQYF; CDR3nt: TGTGCCAGCAGCAGACAGGGGCGCTCCTACGAGCAGTACTTC
d_gene: -; v_gene: TRBV30; j_gene: TRBJ2-1; abundance: few; CDR3aa: CAWSVLGPEQFF; CDR3nt: TGTGCCTGGAGTGTACTTGGGCCTGAGCAGTTCTTC
d_gene: -; v_gene: TRBV19; j_gene: TRBJ1-3; abundance: -; CDR3aa: CASRLDRNSGNTIYF; CDR3nt: TGTGCCAGTAGACTCGACAGAAACTCTGGAAACACCATATATTTT
d_gene: -; v_gene: TRBV29-1; j_gene: TRBJ2-3; abundance: -; CDR3aa: CSVATQVADTQYF; CDR3nt: TGCAGCGTTGCGACCCAGGTAGCAGATACGCAGTATTTT
d_gene: -; v_gene: TRBV18; j_gene: TRBJ1-1; abundance: once; CDR3aa: CASSPRPADTEAFF; CDR3nt: TGTGCCAGCTCTCCCAGGCCGGCCGACACTGAAGCTTTCTTT
d_gene: -; v_gene: TRBV9; j_gene: TRBJ2-6; abundance: -; CDR3aa: CASSVHPSGRVPSGANVLTF; CDR3nt: TGTGCCAGCAGCGTACACCCCAGTGGCAGGGTACCCTCTGGGGCCAACGTCCTGACTTTC
d_gene: -; v_gene: TRBV7-2; j_gene: TRBJ2-7; abundance: -; CDR3aa: CASSLVTGDEQYF; CDR3nt: TGTGCCAGCAGCTTAGTTACGGGAGACGAGCAGTACTTC
d_gene: -; v_gene: TRBV14; j_gene: TRBJ2-2; abundance: few; CDR3aa: CASSQNSNTGELFF; CDR3nt: TGTGCCAGCAGCCAAAACTCAAACACCGGGGAGCTGTTTTTT
d_gene: -; v_gene: TRBV7-9; j_gene: TRBJ1-2; abundance: -; CDR3aa: CASSLSGGDYGYTF; CDR3nt: TGTGCCAGCAGCTTATCGGGCGGGGACTATGGCTACACCTTC
d_gene: -; v_gene: TRBV5-1; j_gene: TRBJ2-5; abundance: -; CDR3aa: CASSFGEETQYF; CDR3nt: TGCGCCAGCAGCTTCGGGGAGGAGACCCAGTACTTC
d_gene: -; v_gene: TRBV10-3; j_gene: TRBJ2-1; abundance: -; CDR3aa: CATYFGNEQFF; CDR3nt: TGTGCCACGTACTTTGGCAATGAGCAGTTCTTC
d_gene: TRBD1; v_gene: TRBV30; j_gene: TRBJ1-1; abundance: -; CDR3aa: CAWNGDRGVRTEAFF; CDR3nt: TGTGCCTGGAATGGGGACAGGGGAGTAAGGACTGAAGCTTTCTTT
d_gene: -; v_gene: TRBV2; j_gene: TRBJ2-5; abundance: -; CDR3aa: CASVQGETQYF; CDR3nt: TGTGCCAGCGTGCAGGGGGAGACCCAGTACTTC
d_gene: -; v_gene: TRBV15; j_gene: TRBJ2-1; abundance: -; CDR3aa: CATRVGAYNEQFF; CDR3nt: TGTGCCACCAGGGTGGGGGCGTACAATGAGCAGTTCTTC
d_gene: TRBD1; v_gene: TRBV7-9; j_gene: TRBJ1-1; abundance: -; CDR3aa: CASSLAGTGEAFF; CDR3nt: TGTGCCAGCAGCTTAGCGGGGACAGGGGAGGCTTTCTTT
d_gene: -; v_gene: TRBV4-1; j_gene: TRBJ1-4; abundance: -; CDR3aa: CASSQGRGLFF; CDR3nt: TGCGCCAGCAGCCAGGGGAGAGGGCTGTTTTTT
d_gene: -; v_gene: TRBV4-3; j_gene: TRBJ2-2; abundance: -; CDR3aa: CASSQGGHAWNTGELFF; CDR3nt: TGCGCCAGCAGCCAAGGGGGCCATGCATGGAACACCGGGGAGCTGTTTTTT
d_gene: -; v_gene: TRBV7-9; j_gene: TRBJ1-1; abundance: -; CDR3aa: CASSVDIRALMNTEAFF; CDR3nt: TGTGCCAGCAGCGTTGACATCAGGGCGTTGATGAACACTGAAGCTTTCTTT
d_gene: -; v_gene: TRBV6-5; j_gene: TRBJ2-5; abundance: -; CDR3aa: CASSQTTGYQETQYF; CDR3nt: TGTGCCAGCAGTCAGACCACAGGGTACCAAGAGACCCAGTACTTC
d_gene: TRBD1; v_gene: TRBV2; j_gene: TRBJ1-2; abundance: -; CDR3aa: CASRRDRGLIDYGYTF; CDR3nt: TGTGCCAGCAGAAGGGACAGGGGGCTTATTGACTATGGCTACACCTTC
d_gene: -; v_gene: TRBV19; j_gene: TRBJ2-7; abundance: -; CDR3aa: CASRETGRSYEQYF; CDR3nt: TGTGCCAGTAGAGAGACAGGGAGGTCCTACGAGCAGTACTTC
d_gene: -; v_gene: TRBV6-1; j_gene: TRBJ1-2; abundance: few; CDR3aa: CASTGGADYTF; CDR3nt: TGTGCCAGCACGGGGGGAGCCGACTACACCTTC
d_gene: TRBD1; v_gene: TRBV5-1; j_gene: TRBJ1-6; abundance: -; CDR3aa: CASSQGQENSPLHF; CDR3nt: TGCGCCAGCAGCCAGGGACAGGAAAATTCACCCCTCCACTTT
d_gene: TRBD2; v_gene: TRBV9; j_gene: TRBJ2-5; abundance: -; CDR3aa: CASSPIAGAQETQYF; CDR3nt: TGTGCCAGCAGCCCTATAGCGGGGGCCCAAGAGACCCAGTACTTC
d_gene: -; v_gene: TRBV5-4; j_gene: TRBJ1-6; abundance: -; CDR3aa: CASSLDSIDSPLHF; CDR3nt: TGTGCCAGCAGCTTGGACAGTATCGATTCACCCCTCCACTTT
d_gene: -; v_gene: TRBV5-1; j_gene: TRBJ1-1; abundance: -; CDR3aa: CASSPDWTRLNTEAFF; CDR3nt: TGCGCCAGCAGCCCTGATTGGACACGCCTGAACACTGAAGCTTTCTTT
d_gene: -; v_gene: TRBV9; j_gene: TRBJ2-2; abundance: -; CDR3aa: CASSPRVGKERTGELFF; CDR3nt: TGTGCCAGCAGCCCCCGGGTCGGGAAAGAGAGAACCGGGGAGCTGTTTTTT
d_gene: -; v_gene: TRBV9; j_gene: TRBJ2-1; abundance: -; CDR3aa: CAGSTGPTNNEQFF; CDR3nt: TGTGCCGGATCGACAGGCCCCACCAACAATGAGCAGTTCTTC
d_gene: -; v_gene: TRBV6-1; j_gene: TRBJ1-2; abundance: -; CDR3aa: CASSGMGRYDGYTF; CDR3nt: TGTGCCAGCAGTGGGATGGGGAGATATGATGGCTACACCTTC
d_gene: TRBD2; v_gene: TRBV4-3; j_gene: TRBJ2-3; abundance: -; CDR3aa: CASSQEAPVGGSEADTQYF; CDR3nt: TGCGCCAGCAGCCAAGAGGCCCCTGTGGGAGGGAGTGAGGCAGATACGCAGTATTTT